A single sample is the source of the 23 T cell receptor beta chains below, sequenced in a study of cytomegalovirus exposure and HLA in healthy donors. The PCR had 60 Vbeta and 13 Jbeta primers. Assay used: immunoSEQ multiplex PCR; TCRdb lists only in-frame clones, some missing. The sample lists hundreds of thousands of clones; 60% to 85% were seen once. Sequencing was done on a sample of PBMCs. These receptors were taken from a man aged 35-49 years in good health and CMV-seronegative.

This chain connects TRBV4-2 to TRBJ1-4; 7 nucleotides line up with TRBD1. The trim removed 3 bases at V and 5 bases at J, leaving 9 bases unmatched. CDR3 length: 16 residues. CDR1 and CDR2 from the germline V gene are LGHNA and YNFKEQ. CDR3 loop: CASSHAWGTENEKLFF. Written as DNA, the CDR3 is TGTGCCAGCAGCCACGCTTGGGGGACAGAGAATGAAAAACTGTTTTTT.

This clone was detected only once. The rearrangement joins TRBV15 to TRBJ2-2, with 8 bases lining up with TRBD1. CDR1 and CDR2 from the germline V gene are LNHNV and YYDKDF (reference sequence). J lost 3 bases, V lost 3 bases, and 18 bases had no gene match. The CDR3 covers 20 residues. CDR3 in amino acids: CATSRGWRTGHKVDTGELFF. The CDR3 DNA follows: TGTGCCACCAGCAGGGGTTGGAGGACAGGGCACAAGGTTGACACCGGGGAGCTGTTTTTT.

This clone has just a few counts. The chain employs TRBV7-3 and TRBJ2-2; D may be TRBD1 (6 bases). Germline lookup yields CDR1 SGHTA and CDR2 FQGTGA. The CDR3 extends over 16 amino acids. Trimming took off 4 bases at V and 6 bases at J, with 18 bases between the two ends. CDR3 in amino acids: CASSSTLPQGPGELFF. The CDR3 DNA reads TGTGCCAGCAGCTCTACCCTTCCCCAGGGGCCCGGGGAGCTGTTTTTT.

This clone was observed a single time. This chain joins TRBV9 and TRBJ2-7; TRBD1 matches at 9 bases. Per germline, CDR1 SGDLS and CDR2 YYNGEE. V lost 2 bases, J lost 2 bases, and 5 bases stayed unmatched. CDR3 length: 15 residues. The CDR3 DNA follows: TGTGCCAGCAGCGTTGACGGACAGGGGCCCTACGAGCAGTACTTC. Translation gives CASSVDGQGPYEQYF.

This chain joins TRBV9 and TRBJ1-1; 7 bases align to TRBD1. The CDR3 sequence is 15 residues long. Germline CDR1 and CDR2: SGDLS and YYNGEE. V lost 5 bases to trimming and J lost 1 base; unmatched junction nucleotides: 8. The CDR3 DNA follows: TGTGCCAGCAGACCCCCCGGGACAGCGAACACTGAAGCTTTCTTT. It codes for CASRPPGTANTEAFF.

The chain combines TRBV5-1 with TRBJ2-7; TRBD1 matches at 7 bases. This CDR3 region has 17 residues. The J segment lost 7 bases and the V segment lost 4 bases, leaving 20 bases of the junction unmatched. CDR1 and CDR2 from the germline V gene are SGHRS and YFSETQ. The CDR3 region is CASSPEDWYRDSREQYF. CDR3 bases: TGCGCCAGCAGCCCGGAAGACTGGTACAGGGACAGTAGAGAGCAGTACTTC.

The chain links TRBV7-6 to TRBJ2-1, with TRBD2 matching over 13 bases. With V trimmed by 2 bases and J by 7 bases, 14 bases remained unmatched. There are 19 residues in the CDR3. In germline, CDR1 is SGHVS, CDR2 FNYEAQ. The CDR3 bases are TGTGCCAGCAGCTTAAGACTAGCGGGAGGAACCTTGCCAGGGAATGAGCAGTTCTTC. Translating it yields CASSLRLAGGTLPGNEQFF.

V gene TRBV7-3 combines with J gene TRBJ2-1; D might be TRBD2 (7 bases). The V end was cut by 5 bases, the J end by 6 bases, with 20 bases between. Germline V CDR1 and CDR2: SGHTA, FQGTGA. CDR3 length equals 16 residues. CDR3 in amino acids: CASSPKGGASGNEQFF. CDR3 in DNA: TGTGCCAGCAGCCCCAAGGGGGGGGCAAGCGGCAATGAGCAGTTCTTC. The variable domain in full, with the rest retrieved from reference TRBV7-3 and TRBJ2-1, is GAGVSQTPSNKVTEKGKYVELRCDPISGHTALYWYRQSLGQGPEFLIYFQGTGAADDSGLPNDRFFAVRPEGSVSTLKIQRTERGDSAVYLCASSPKGGASGNEQFFGPGTRLTVL.

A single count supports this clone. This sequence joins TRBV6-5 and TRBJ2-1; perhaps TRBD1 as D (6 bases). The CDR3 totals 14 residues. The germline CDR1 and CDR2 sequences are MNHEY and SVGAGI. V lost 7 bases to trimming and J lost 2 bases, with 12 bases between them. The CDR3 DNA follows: TGTGCCAGCACTAATACAGGGCCCTACAATGAGCAGTTCTTC. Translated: CASTNTGPYNEQFF.

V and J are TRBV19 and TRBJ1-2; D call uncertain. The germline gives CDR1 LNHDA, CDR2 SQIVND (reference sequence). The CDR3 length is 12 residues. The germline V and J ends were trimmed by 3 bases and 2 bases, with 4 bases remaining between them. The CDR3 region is CASSISNYGYTF. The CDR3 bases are TGTGCCAGTAGTATTAGCAACTATGGCTACACCTTC.

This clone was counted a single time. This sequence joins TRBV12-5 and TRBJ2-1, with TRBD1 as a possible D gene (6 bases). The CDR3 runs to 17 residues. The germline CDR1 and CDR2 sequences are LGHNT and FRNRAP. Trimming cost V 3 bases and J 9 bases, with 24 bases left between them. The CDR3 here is CASGLPLARTAVSEQFF. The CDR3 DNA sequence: TGTGCTAGTGGTTTACCCCTGGCCCGGACAGCAGTGAGTGAGCAGTTCTTC. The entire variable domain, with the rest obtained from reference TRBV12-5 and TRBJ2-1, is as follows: DARVTQTPRHKVTEMGQEVTMRCQPILGHNTVFWYRQTMMQGLELLAYFRNRAPLDDSGMPKDRFSAEMPDATLATLKIQPSEPRDSAVYFCASGLPLARTAVSEQFFGPGTRLTVL.

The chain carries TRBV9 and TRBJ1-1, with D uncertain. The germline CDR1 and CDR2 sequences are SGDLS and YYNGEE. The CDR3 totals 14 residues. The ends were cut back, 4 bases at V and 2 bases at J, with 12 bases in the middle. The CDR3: CASSPIGGNTEAFF. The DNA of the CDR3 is TGTGCCAGCAGCCCTATAGGAGGTAACACTGAAGCTTTCTTT.

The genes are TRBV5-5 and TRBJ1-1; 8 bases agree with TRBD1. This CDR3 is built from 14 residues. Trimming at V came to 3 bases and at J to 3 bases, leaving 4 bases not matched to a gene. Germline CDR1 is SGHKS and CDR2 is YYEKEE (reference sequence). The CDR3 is CASSYRGLDTEAFF. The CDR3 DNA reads TGTGCCAGCAGCTACAGGGGGTTGGACACTGAAGCTTTCTTT.

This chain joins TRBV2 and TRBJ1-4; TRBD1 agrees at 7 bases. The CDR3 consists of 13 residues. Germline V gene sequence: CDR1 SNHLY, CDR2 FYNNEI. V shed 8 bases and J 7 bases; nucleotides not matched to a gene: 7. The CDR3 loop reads CASQGVSGEKLFF. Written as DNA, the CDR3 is TGTGCCAGCCAGGGGGTATCCGGTGAAAAACTGTTTTTT.

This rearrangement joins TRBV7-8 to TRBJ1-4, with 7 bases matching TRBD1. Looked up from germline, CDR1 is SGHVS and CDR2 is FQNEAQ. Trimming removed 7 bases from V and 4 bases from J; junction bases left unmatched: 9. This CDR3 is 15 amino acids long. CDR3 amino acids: CASKNPGQLNEKLFF. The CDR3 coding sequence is TGTGCCAGCAAGAATCCGGGACAGCTTAATGAAAAACTGTTTTTT. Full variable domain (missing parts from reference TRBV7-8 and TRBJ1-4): GAGVSQSPRYKVAKRGQDVALRCDPISGHVSLFWYQQALGQGPEFLTYFQNEAQLDKSGLPSDRFFAERPEGSVSTLKIQRTQQEDSAVYLCASKNPGQLNEKLFFGSGTQLSVL.

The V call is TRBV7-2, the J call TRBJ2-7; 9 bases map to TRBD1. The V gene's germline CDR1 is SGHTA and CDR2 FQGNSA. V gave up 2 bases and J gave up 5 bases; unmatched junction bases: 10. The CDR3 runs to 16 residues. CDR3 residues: CASSLNGDRVFHEQYF. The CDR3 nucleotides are TGTGCCAGCAGCTTAAATGGGGACAGGGTGTTCCACGAGCAGTACTTC.

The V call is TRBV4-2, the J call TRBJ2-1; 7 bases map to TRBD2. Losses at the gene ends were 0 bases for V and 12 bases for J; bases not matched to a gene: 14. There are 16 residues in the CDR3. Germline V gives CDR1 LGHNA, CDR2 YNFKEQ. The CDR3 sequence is CASSQDASGPFRGQFF. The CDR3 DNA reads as TGTGCCAGCAGCCAAGATGCTAGCGGTCCCTTTAGGGGGCAGTTCTTC.

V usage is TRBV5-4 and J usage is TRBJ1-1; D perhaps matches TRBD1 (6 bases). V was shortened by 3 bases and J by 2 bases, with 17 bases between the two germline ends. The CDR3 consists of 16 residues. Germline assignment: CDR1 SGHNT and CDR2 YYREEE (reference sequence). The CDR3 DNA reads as TGTGCCAGCAGCTCCCGCCTCGGGACACCTAACACTGAAGCTTTCTTT. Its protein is CASSSRLGTPNTEAFF.

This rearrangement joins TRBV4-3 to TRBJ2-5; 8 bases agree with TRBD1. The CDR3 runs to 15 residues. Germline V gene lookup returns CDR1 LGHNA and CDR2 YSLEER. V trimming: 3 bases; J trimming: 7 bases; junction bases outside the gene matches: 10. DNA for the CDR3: TGCGCCAGCAGCCATACCCAGGGGGCGGTGGGGACCCAGTACTTC. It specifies CASSHTQGAVGTQYF.

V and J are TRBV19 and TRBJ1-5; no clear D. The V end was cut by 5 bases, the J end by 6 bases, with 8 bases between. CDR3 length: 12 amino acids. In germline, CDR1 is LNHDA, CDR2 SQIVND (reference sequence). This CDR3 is CASSVYSQPQHF. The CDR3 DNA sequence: TGTGCCAGTAGTGTTTATAGTCAGCCCCAGCATTTT.

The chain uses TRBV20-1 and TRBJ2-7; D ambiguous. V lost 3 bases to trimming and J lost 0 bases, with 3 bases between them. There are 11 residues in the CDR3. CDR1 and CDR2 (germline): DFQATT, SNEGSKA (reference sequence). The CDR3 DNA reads TGCAGTGCTAGGCGCTCCTACGAGCAGTACTTC. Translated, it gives CSARRSYEQYF.

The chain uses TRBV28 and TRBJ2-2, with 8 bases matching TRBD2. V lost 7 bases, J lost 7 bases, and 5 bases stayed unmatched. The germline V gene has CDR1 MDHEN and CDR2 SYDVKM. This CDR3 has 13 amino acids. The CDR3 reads CASTKREYGELFF. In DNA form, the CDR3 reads TGTGCCAGCACGAAGCGGGAGTACGGGGAGCTGTTTTTT.

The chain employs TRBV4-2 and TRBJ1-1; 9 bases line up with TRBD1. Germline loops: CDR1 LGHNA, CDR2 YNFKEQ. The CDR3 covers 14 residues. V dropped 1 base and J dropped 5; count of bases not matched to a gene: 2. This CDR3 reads CASSQGDRVTEAFF. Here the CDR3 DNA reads TGTGCCAGCAGCCAAGGGGACAGGGTAACTGAAGCTTTCTTT.